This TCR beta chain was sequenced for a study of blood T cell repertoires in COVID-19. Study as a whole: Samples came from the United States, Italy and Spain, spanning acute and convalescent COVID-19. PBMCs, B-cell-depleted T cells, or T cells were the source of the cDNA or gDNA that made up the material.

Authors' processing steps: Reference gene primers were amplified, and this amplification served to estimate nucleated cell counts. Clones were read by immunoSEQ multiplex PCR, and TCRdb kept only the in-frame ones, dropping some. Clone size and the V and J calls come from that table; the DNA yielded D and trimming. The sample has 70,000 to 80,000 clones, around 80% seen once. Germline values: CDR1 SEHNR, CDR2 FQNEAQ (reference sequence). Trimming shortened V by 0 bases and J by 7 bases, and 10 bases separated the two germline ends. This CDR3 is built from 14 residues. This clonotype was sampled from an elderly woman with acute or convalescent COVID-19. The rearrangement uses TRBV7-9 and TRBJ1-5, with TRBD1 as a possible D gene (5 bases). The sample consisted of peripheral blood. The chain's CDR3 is CASSLAGAEQPQHF. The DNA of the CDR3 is TGTGCCAGCAGCTTAGCAGGGGCTGAGCAGCCCCAGCATTTT.